The present T cell receptor (beta chain) was sequenced within a study of blood T cell repertoires in COVID-19. Study context: The samples span acute and convalescent COVID-19 from the United States, Italy and Spain.

Seattle enrolled patients during active infection and tracked them longitudinally. As originally analysed: Using reference gene primer amplification, nucleated cell counts were estimated. The assay was immunoSEQ multiplex PCR, and TCRdb's table has in-frame clones only and misses some. V and J calls and clone size come straight from that table; D and trimming were deduced from the DNA. This sample has about 160,000 clones, with over 80% found just once. Germline-derived CDR1 and CDR2 are LNHDA and SQIVND (reference sequence). CDR3 size: 15 residues. The junction had 13 bases not matched to a gene; V was cut back by 5 bases and J by 6 bases.

The J gene is TRBJ2-7, the V gene TRBV19, with 7 nucleotides matching TRBD2. The sequenced sample consisted of peripheral blood. This TCR was recovered from a man under 40 with COVID-19, enrolled during active disease. The CDR3 DNA is TGTGCCAGTAGTCCAATGGGGGGAGGGTTCGGCGAGCAGTACTTC. Translation: CASSPMGGGFGEQYF.